This TCR beta chain was identified in a study of blood T cell repertoires in COVID-19. This CDR3 contains 15 residues. Trimming pared 8 bases from V and 0 bases from J, leaving 14 bases between. Germline loops: CDR1 SGHTA, CDR2 FQGNSA. Data came from immunoSEQ multiplex PCR; TCRdb stores just in-frame clones and leaves some out. In the table there are some 200,000 clones, about 86% of which are singletons. The sequenced material came from peripheral blood. V is TRBV7-2 and J is TRBJ2-1, with D perhaps TRBD2 (6 bases). The receptor's source is a woman aged 55-69 years with COVID-19, enrolled during active disease. The CDR3 is CASSQEGLSYNEQFF. The DNA of the CDR3 is TGTGCCAGCTCCCAGGAGGGACTCTCCTACAATGAGCAGTTCTTC.